This T cell receptor beta chain was captured in a study of cytomegalovirus exposure and HLA in healthy donors (dated by TCRdb to about 2017). For the wider study: According to an earlier analysis of several hundred of the donors, about 179 million T cells yielded some 120 million unique TCR beta sequences and about 300 Gb of sequence data. In a later analysis, previously published TCR beta repertoires from fewer than 750 donors were re-analyzed and high-resolution HLA genotyping was added so that TCR occurrence patterns could be studied. HLA typing covered class I and class II loci at four-digit resolution. To predict cytomegalovirus infection status, the study brought together high-throughput TCR immunosequencing, statistical association of individual TCRs with disease status, and machine learning. The genetic ancestry cluster associated with self-reported Caucasian donors included around 76% of the 300 to 400 genotyped donors. The study aimed to test whether cataloging public T cell receptors could reveal signatures of past pathogen exposure. Using immunosequencing, the study profiled T cell repertoires from about 610 subjects and related those repertoires to cytomegalovirus serostatus. A later genetic analysis used genome-wide SNP genotypes for about 65% of the 666 donors, treating that subset as a discovery cohort. Among about 410 genotyped donors of the cohort, an average of approximately 220,000 unique TCR beta nucleotide sequences was sequenced per donor, of which 15% to 20% were non-productive. Rather than drawing on any new phenotypic data, the later analysis identified candidate immune exposures from TCR beta sequences and the way those sequences occurred across donors. All discovery cohort repertoires had been generated on a single sequencing platform. To decide whether each TCR beta V gene segment behaved as functional or pseudogenic, an earlier analysis of over 500 of the donors relied on high-throughput TCR beta sequencing. Four to six DR-DQ haplotypes were handled as single units for association and clustering, since linkage in the cohort was strong. Donor age, sex, ethnicity and CMV serostatus were collected together with the repertoire data. In addition to the first cohort of roughly 670 subjects, a separate validation cohort of approximately 110 different subjects was used. The number of donors typed differed by locus, with 629-630 for A, B, C, DRB1 and DQB1, roughly 520 for DQA1, some 570 for DPA1, and about 450 for DPB1. An early release covering roughly 600 HLA-typed donors comprised about 300 gigabases of sequencing data and approximately 80 million unique TCR sequences. The research as a whole found: In a later analysis, most CMV-associated TCR beta chains were found to appear HLA-restricted, with HLA associations seemingly driven largely by CMV exposure. When HLA alleles, especially DR and DQ, strongly co-occurred, TCR associations were difficult to assign to individual alleles. Most TCR sequences were observed very rarely across donors, whereas some public TCRs were present in many individuals. Some IMGT-functional V segments, including TRBV6-2 and TRBV6-3, could not be distinguished by the 87-base-pair reads and were therefore excluded. A further reported finding was that TCR beta sequences accurately predicted the HLA-A and HLA-B alleles for most subjects in the first cohort. Roughly uniform sequencing depth across donors was assumed in presence/absence analyses, although this assumption may not hold. In a later analysis, the rate of TCR association differed among HLA loci, with DRB1 alleles having the most associated TCRs and HLA-C alleles having the fewest. A cluster of highly shared sequence variants was judged likely to represent a technical artifact of the sequencing pipeline. The authors suggested that the approach could potentially be extended to other disease states and immunological phenotypes. For the cohort, immune exposure information was limited to CMV serostatus. The classifier was reported to diagnose cytomegalovirus status with high specificity and sensitivity in both the original cohort and the validation cohort. A later genetic analysis associated a missense DCLRE1C variant with V-gene and J-gene trimming of TCR beta chains, and an independent cohort replicated the association. The study gave a list of around 170 TCR beta chains associated with cytomegalovirus. Because HLA typing was unavailable for some donors at each locus, only the typed subset was used in association tests. In an earlier analysis of some 500 of the donors, most TCR beta V segments appeared in productive rearrangements about 87% or about 30% of the time, broadly matching IMGT annotations. Correlated functional status among segregating V segments might be attributable to linkage disequilibrium, but an unknown experimental factor could not be ruled out. In a later genetic analysis, fewer N-insertions in productive TCRs were reported among donors in an Asian-associated ancestry cluster than the approximately 630-donor mean. A later analysis reported that several top co-occurrence clusters appeared linked to parvovirus B19, influenza, CMV and Epstein-Barr virus. Only TCR beta chains were sequenced in this cohort, and the absence of alpha or paired-chain data limited detectable features. A few of the identified cytomegalovirus-associated TCR beta chains were confirmed in vitro to be specific for cytomegalovirus antigens. A later analysis associated roughly 17,000 TCR beta sequences with specific HLA alleles at a false discovery rate of 0.05. Because counts were too low, seventeen rarely observed V segments, including chromosome 9 orphons, were left out of the earlier analysis of 500 to 750 of the donors. In a later analysis, HLA-associated TCR beta chains showed more clonal expansion and lower generation probabilities than non-associated chains that were equally common.

This clone was seen only a few times. Its antigen remains unidentified. No clone much larger than this one lies a single base away; base qualities are absent. The library relied on the immunoSEQ multiplex PCR assay. For the multiplex PCR, a mixture combining 60 forward primers for TCR Vbeta segments and 13 reverse primers for TCR Jbeta segments was used. A multiplex PCR assay on genomic DNA amplified the CDR3 region of rearranged TCR beta genes. The amplified TCR beta libraries were sequenced on the Illumina HiSeq System as 87-base-pair reads. The study's processing was this. Across the 670 or so repertoires, a later analysis counted about 81 million unique TCR beta chains, some 11 million of which were shared by at least two donors. To remove PCR and sequencing errors, raw reads were error-corrected and collapsed into unique sequences using a nearest-neighbor algorithm that merged closely related sequences. Alignment of CDR3 sequences to IMGT reference sequences was used to assign V, D and J gene segments. Each retained sequence needed at least a six-nucleotide match to both a V gene segment and a J gene segment. A rearrangement counted as productive if the CDR3 had no stop codons and remained in frame with V and J, and every other rearrangement counted as non-productive. CDR3 was defined by IMGT convention, running from the second conserved V-encoded cysteine to the conserved J-encoded phenylalanine. The earlier analysis of about 500 of the donors excluded sequences that lacked an unambiguous match to a single V gene segment. An earlier analysis of just under 600 of the donors called V segments functional above 56.7% productive rearrangements and segregating when the between-donor standard deviation exceeded 5%. To diagnose cytomegalovirus status from the catalog of TCR beta chain sequences, a statistical classification framework was built. In a later analysis, V and J genes were assigned by comparing TCR nucleotide sequences against IMGT/GENE-DB human TR gene sequences. Using the TCRdist pipeline, a later analysis assigned CDR3 sequences along with most-parsimonious VDJ recombination scenarios. In a later analysis, each TCR beta chain was defined by its CDR3 amino acid sequence together with its V-gene family, and reads without a unique V-gene family were excluded. A later analysis removed 450 to 600 highly shared, low-generation-probability nucleotide sequences to deal with suspected cross-contamination and a sequencing artifact. For each public chain, a later analysis derived a clonal expansion index from normalized ranks of inferred template counts within each repertoire. Generation probabilities in a later analysis came from a VDJ recombination model fitted to out-of-frame rearrangements, and those results were checked against IGoR. A later analysis scored TCR-TCR, TCR-HLA and TCR-CMV co-occurrence with hypergeometric tests, applying a repertoire-size bias correction to TCR pairs. A later analysis estimated false discovery rates by permuting HLA or CMV assignments 20 times. A later analysis grouped co-occurring TCRs with DBSCAN, adding TCRdist sequence similarity when clustering within HLA-allele-positive subsets. Repertoires with fewer than 30,000 or more than 120,000 public chains were left out of co-occurrence clustering, as were roughly five repertoires with anomalous nucleotide sharing. Here the immuneACCESS table is served through TCRdb, limited to in-frame sequences with V and J called. Missing clones are a known gap in these copies; in checked studies unresolved V genes cover under half, and the rest lacks a known reason. V and J calls and clone size are as listed in that table; D and trimming were resolved from the DNA. This sample holds 90,000 to 130,000 clones; about 74% were observed only once. Of the sample, around 5% is held by the ten largest clones.

The cohort was made up of hundreds of healthy bone marrow donors. At the time of sampling, all cohort members were nominally healthy, though unrecorded immune exposures were likely present. The donor was CMV seropositive and was included in the group of 250 to 300 seropositive cohort members. A peripheral blood sample was provided by each donor, and peripheral blood mononuclear cells were used for TCR beta sequencing. Genomic DNA extraction from the blood cell samples was performed with the Qiagen DNeasy Blood Extraction Kit. Relative to germline, V is missing 2 bases and J is missing 0 bases, with 16 bases of the junction outside any gene match. The CDR3 sequence holds 19 residues, the cysteine and phenylalanine included. Of the read, only the CDR3 DNA is kept; its 57 bases are in frame from base 1. The germline V gene yields SGHRS for CDR1 and YFSETQ for CDR2.

Recombination connected TRBV5-1 to TRBJ2-7; TRBD2 fits 8 bases in the junction. The receptor's source is a man in his thirties or forties in good health and CMV-seropositive. The sample taken for sequencing was PBMCs. DNA sequence: TGCGCCAGCAGCTTTCCAGGGGTACCCGCCGGGGGGGGCTCCTACGAGCAGTACTTC. This encodes CASSFPGVPAGGGSYEQYF.